This TCR beta chain was recovered during a study of lymphopenia after photon versus proton radiotherapy. Study-wide results and caveats: Better survival with proton therapy was suggested as possible, not demonstrated. Post-nadir TCR diversity decline inversely tracked overall survival among those who died. Proton therapy kept repertoires fairly stable, unlike photons, which gained effector/memory cells. Oligoclonal CD8+ Temra expansion after nadir drove photon patients' diversity drop.

Germline V gives CDR1 SNHLY, CDR2 FYNNEI. V lost 3 bases, J lost 5 bases, and 10 bases lay in between. This CDR3 has 13 residues. Details on this clone: Its cognate antigen is unknown.

Clones were sequenced by immunoSEQ multiplex PCR, and TCRdb holds only the in-frame ones, with some missing. The data contain 150,000 to 200,000 clones, around nine tenths of them singletons. The rearrangement joins TRBV2 to TRBJ2-5; TRBD1 is a possible D gene (6 bases). This material consisted of peripheral blood, taken from a patient treated with photon-based radiotherapy. The source of this sequence is a man in his fifties with gastric cancer. As DNA, the CDR3 is TGTGCCAGCAGTGACGGGCAGGGGGAGACCCAGTACTTC. Translating gives CASSDGQGETQYF.